A single sample is the source of the 13 T cell receptor beta chains below, sequenced in a study of control samples from healthy donors and cancer patients. Method: immunoSEQ multiplex PCR; TCRdb's copy keeps in-frame clones and lacks some. The sample yields roughly 95,000 clones, about nine tenths seen once. The sample was blood. These receptor sequences come from a young woman in good health.

This rearrangement joins TRBV12-3 or TRBV12-4 to TRBJ2-2, with TRBD2 as a possible D gene (5 bases). This CDR3 contains 13 residues. V was pared by 5 bases and J by 4 bases, with 8 bases between. As DNA, the CDR3 is TGTGCCAGCAGTAAAGGGAGCACCGGGGAGCTGTTTTTT. Its translation is CASSKGSTGELFF.

This clone was observed a single time. V and J are TRBV9 and TRBJ1-1; the D gene is possibly TRBD1 (5 bases). Trimming pared 4 bases from V and 5 bases from J, leaving 9 bases between. The germline V gene has CDR1 SGDLS and CDR2 YYNGEE. The CDR3 loop spans 12 amino acids. The DNA of the CDR3 is TGTGCCAGCAGCTTCACAGGAACTGAAGCTTTCTTT. Its translation is CASSFTGTEAFF.

The chain links TRBV4-1 to TRBJ1-1, with 9 nucleotides matching TRBD1. V dropped 1 base and J dropped 6; count of bases not matched to a gene: 6. The CDR3 totals 15 residues. Per germline, CDR1 MGHRA and CDR2 YSYEKL. The CDR3, as DNA: TGCGCCAGCAGCCAAGCAGGACAGGGGAGTTCTGAAGCTTTCTTT. Translation: CASSQAGQGSSEAFF.

This sequence joins TRBV5-1 and TRBJ2-3, with D maybe TRBD1 (6 bases). CDR3 length: 14 residues. In germline, CDR1 is SGHRS, CDR2 YFSETQ. With 4 bases removed from V and 6 bases from J, the gap between germline ends came to 15 bases. The CDR3 DNA follows: TGCGCCAGCAGCAAGGACAGTTACTCCGATACGCAGTATTTT. Protein product: CASSKDSYSDTQYF.

V gene TRBV3-1 (or the pseudogene TRBV3-2) combines with J gene TRBJ2-4; no definite D call. The length of the CDR3 is 13 residues. Germline V gene sequence: CDR1 LGHDT, CDR2 YNNKEL (reference sequence). Trimming pared 1 base from V and 7 bases from J, leaving 8 bases between. In nucleotides, the CDR3 is TGTGCCAGCAGCCAAGTAAGAGCTAACATTCAGTACTTC. Translated: CASSQVRANIQYF.

This clone was observed a single time. The chain joins TRBV27 to TRBJ1-2; D is unclear. The CDR3 runs 14 residues. V was pared by 0 bases and J by 2 bases, with 7 bases between. Looked up from germline, CDR1 is MNHEY and CDR2 is SMNVEV (reference sequence). In DNA form, the CDR3 reads TGTGCCAGCAGTTTATCGGGCAGGAACTATGGCTACACCTTC. Residues: CASSLSGRNYGYTF.

The chain recombines TRBV2 with TRBJ1-3, with D maybe TRBD1 (6 bases). Germline V CDR1 and CDR2: SNHLY, FYNNEI. V dropped 6 bases and J dropped 0 bases, with 12 bases sitting between them. This CDR3 contains 15 residues. The CDR3 sequence: CASSRDIISGNTIYF. Here the CDR3 DNA reads TGTGCCAGCAGCCGGGACATTATCTCTGGAAACACCATATATTTT.

This rearrangement joins TRBV7-9 to TRBJ2-7; TRBD1 aligns across 9 bases. The junction had 1 base not matched to a gene; V was cut back by 3 bases and J by 4 bases. This CDR3 is 13 amino acids long. CDR1 and CDR2 from the germline V gene are SEHNR and FQNEAQ (reference sequence). CDR3 bases: TGTGCCAGCAGCTTCGGGACAGGGTACGAGCAGTACTTC. Protein product: CASSFGTGYEQYF.

The CDR3: CASSQRVALGTGSGNTIYF. As DNA, the CDR3 is TGCGCCAGCAGCCAACGAGTCGCCTTGGGGACAGGCTCTGGAAACACCATATATTTT. The chain uses TRBV4-1 and TRBJ1-3; TRBD1 matches 8 bases. V was pared by 2 bases and J by 0 bases, with 12 bases of the junction left unmatched. The CDR3 loop spans 19 amino acids. Germline values: CDR1 MGHRA, CDR2 YSYEKL.

This chain joins TRBV30 and TRBJ2-3, with D perhaps matching TRBD2 (6 bases). Deletions cut 4 bases from V and 0 bases from J, with 17 bases between. The CDR3 totals 16 residues. Looked up from germline, CDR1 is GTSNPN and CDR2 is SVGIG (reference sequence). Here the CDR3 DNA reads TGTGCCTGGATGCCCGATGGAGCGGGTAGCACAGATACGCAGTATTTT. Encoded protein: CAWMPDGAGSTDTQYF.

V gene TRBV4-1 combines with J gene TRBJ1-2, with unresolved D. V lost 1 base, J lost 8 bases, and 20 bases lay in between. The CDR3 is 16 residues long. The V gene's germline CDR1 is MGHRA and CDR2 YSYEKL. The CDR3, as DNA: TGCGCCAGCAGCCAAGGGGCAGAATTTGCCCGCCTGGGCTACACCTTC. This translates into CASSQGAEFARLGYTF.

This sequence joins TRBV4-1 and TRBJ2-6, with no clear D. Deletions cut 1 base from V and 1 base from J, with 5 bases between. CDR1 is MGHRA and CDR2 is YSYEKL in the germline V gene. The CDR3 spans 15 residues. The CDR3 DNA reads as TGCGCCAGCAGCCAAGTTCTGTCTGGGGCCAACGTCCTGACTTTC. Amino acids: CASSQVLSGANVLTF.

CDR3: CASSYGSGNTIYF. Written as DNA, the CDR3 is TGTGCCAGCAGTTACGGATCTGGAAACACCATATATTTT. The chain has TRBV6-5 and TRBJ1-3; D not resolved. V was pared by 2 bases and J by 1 base, with 3 bases between. Germline assignment: CDR1 MNHEY and CDR2 SVGAGI. CDR3 length equals 13 residues.